What follows are 24 T cell receptor beta chains derived from one specimen sequenced in a study of blood T cell repertoires in COVID-19. Sequencing was performed with immunoSEQ multiplex PCR; in TCRdb, only in-frame clones are kept and a portion is missing. The table lists under 400,000 clones, around 90% of them singletons. The sequenced material came from peripheral blood. Receptors were obtained from a man between 18 and 29 years old with active or convalescent COVID-19.

The CDR3 sequence is CASSAPQGKFGSPLHF. DNA for the CDR3: TGTGCCAGCAGCGCCCCACAGGGGAAGTTTGGTTCACCCCTCCACTTT. The rearrangement joins TRBV21-1 to TRBJ1-6; the DNA was not used to check the table's D call, TRBD1. TRBV21-1 is recorded as a pseudogene. This CDR3 has 16 amino acids.

This clone was seen once. The V call is TRBV6-2 or TRBV6-3, the J call TRBJ1-4; D remains unclear. The ends were cut back, 0 bases at V and 8 bases at J, with 16 bases in the middle. The CDR3 has 16 amino acids. Germline V gives CDR1 MNHEY, CDR2 SVGEGT. Here the CDR3 DNA reads TGTGCCAGCAGTTACTCGATCGGCCCCACGAGGGAAAAACTGTTTTTT. Its translation is CASSYSIGPTREKLFF.

The genes are TRBV13 and TRBJ2-5; 7 bases match TRBD1. This CDR3 has 15 amino acids. V lost 3 bases and J lost 0; bases outside the gene matches: 4. The germline V gene has CDR1 PRHDT and CDR2 FYEKMQ (reference sequence). CDR3 amino acids: CASSLTGRNQETQYF. In DNA form, the CDR3 reads TGTGCCAGCAGCTTGACAGGGAGAAACCAAGAGACCCAGTACTTC. Combining the CDR3 with reference TRBV13 and TRBJ2-5 gives the whole variable domain AAGVIQSPRHLIKEKRETATLKCYPIPRHDTVYWYQQGPGQDPQFLISFYEKMQSDKGSIPDRFSAQQFSDYHSELNMSSLELGDSALYFCASSLTGRNQETQYFGPGTRLLVL.

The V call is TRBV7-8, the J call TRBJ2-3; 9 bases fit TRBD2. Trimming at V came to 6 bases and at J to 2 bases, leaving 9 bases not matched to a gene. The CDR3 is 16 residues long. Germline V gene data show CDR1 as SGHVS and CDR2 as FQNEAQ. The CDR3 is CASSVEAGGHTDTQYF. In DNA form, the CDR3 reads TGTGCCAGCAGTGTGGAAGCGGGGGGCCACACAGATACGCAGTATTTT.

The chain combines TRBV9 with TRBJ1-4; tentative D call: TRBD1 (5 bases). The CDR3 runs to 15 residues. Germline loops: CDR1 SGDLS, CDR2 YYNGEE. Between the trimmed V and J ends, which lost 4 bases and 8 bases, there was a span of 18 bases. CDR3 DNA sequence: TGTGCCAGCAGCCCGAGCGCCGGGGGTAGAGAAAAACTGTTTTTT. Translation: CASSPSAGGREKLFF.

The CDR3 DNA is TGTGCCAGCAGCTATAGAGTCGGGGGAGAAGAGACCCAGTACTTC. Its protein product is CASSYRVGGEETQYF. The V and J genes are TRBV7-9 and TRBJ2-5, with D perhaps TRBD2 (6 bases). Trimming took 4 bases from V and 3 from J, leaving 15 bases between them. Germline V CDR1 and CDR2: SEHNR, FQNEAQ (reference sequence). CDR3 size: 15 residues.

Only one count was recorded for this clone. This rearrangement joins TRBV9 to TRBJ2-7; no definite D call. Trimming pared 3 bases from V and 6 bases from J, leaving 10 bases between. CDR3 length: 12 residues. Germline V CDR1 and CDR2: SGDLS, YYNGEE. CDR3 sequence reads: CASSGASSEQYF. CDR3 nucleotide sequence: TGTGCCAGCAGCGGAGCGTCGAGCGAGCAGTACTTC.

The V gene is TRBV7-3, the J gene TRBJ2-1, with D perhaps TRBD2 (5 bases). The CDR3 consists of 16 residues. V lost 5 bases to trimming and J lost 0 bases, with 14 bases between them. CDR1 and CDR2 from the germline V gene are SGHTA and FQGTGA. CDR3 in DNA: TGTGCCAGCAGCGTAGATAGGGAGCGCTCCTACAATGAGCAGTTCTTC. Translation: CASSVDRERSYNEQFF.

This chain links TRBV28 with TRBJ1-1, with D possibly matching TRBD1 (6 bases). This CDR3 has 14 amino acids. Germline CDR1 reads MDHEN; CDR2 reads SYDVKM. The ends were cut back, 2 bases at V and 5 bases at J, with 12 bases in the middle. CDR3 loop: CASSLTGGRTEAFF. The CDR3 nucleotides are TGTGCCAGCAGTTTAACGGGGGGCCGTACTGAAGCTTTCTTT.

The gene calls are TRBV6-6 and TRBJ2-5; D is uncertain. The CDR3 consists of 11 residues. The germline gives CDR1 MNHNY, CDR2 SVGAGI (reference sequence). The V and J ends lost 7 bases and 5 bases respectively, with 8 bases between them. The CDR3 loop is CASTQFETQYF. CDR3 nucleotide sequence: TGTGCCAGCACCCAATTTGAGACCCAGTACTTC.

Points on this clone: At one end the junction does not follow the germline gene, possibly because of a read error. The J gene is TRBJ2-6, the V gene TRBV3-1 (or the pseudogene TRBV3-2); 7 bases agree with TRBD1. The CDR3 consists of 18 residues. Germline V lookup: CDR1 LGHDT, CDR2 YNNKEL (reference sequence). CDR3 region: CASSGRGGQSSGANVLTF. In nucleotides, the CDR3 is TGTGCCAGCAGCGGAAGAGGGGGACAGAGCTCTGGGGCCAACGTGCTGACTTTC.

The chain uses TRBV6-2 or TRBV6-3 and TRBJ2-7; tentatively, D is TRBD1 (5 bases). Germline CDR1 MNHEY, CDR2 SVGEGT. The CDR3 is 13 amino acids. The V and J ends lost 4 bases and 5 bases respectively, with 12 bases between them. The CDR3 spells CASSSQGWNEQYF. The CDR3 DNA is TGTGCCAGCAGTTCCCAGGGCTGGAACGAGCAGTACTTC.

This clone was found once. This chain connects TRBV5-5 to TRBJ2-2; D unclear. Germline loops: CDR1 SGHKS, CDR2 YYEKEE (reference sequence). There are 14 residues in the CDR3. Trimming took off 0 bases at V and 8 bases at J, with 11 bases between the two ends. CDR3 nucleotides: TGTGCCAGCAGCTTGGCCTCGGTTTTGGGGGAGCTGTTTTTT. Its translation: CASSLASVLGELFF.

Only a few counts were recorded for this clone. V usage is TRBV3-1 (or the pseudogene TRBV3-2) and J usage is TRBJ2-1; possible D gene TRBD2, 6 bases. Trimming stripped 6 bases from V and 8 bases from J, with 14 bases between. The CDR3 loop spans 13 amino acids. Germline CDR1 LGHDT, CDR2 YNNKEL (reference sequence). The CDR3 region is CASRGTWGDEQFF. The CDR3, as DNA: TGTGCCAGCAGGGGGACTTGGGGGGATGAGCAGTTCTTC.

The chain recombines TRBV2 with TRBJ1-5; possible D gene TRBD1, 6 bases. In germline, CDR1 is SNHLY, CDR2 FYNNEI. The CDR3 runs 14 residues. Trimming left V 5 bases short and J 1 base short, with 9 bases between. CDR3 residues: CASSYTGSNQPQHF. The CDR3 DNA is TGTGCCAGCAGTTATACAGGGAGCAATCAGCCCCAGCATTTT.

The chain is built from TRBV6-1 and TRBJ2-1, with 10 bases lining up with TRBD1. V shed 5 bases, J shed 7 bases, and the junction held 14 bases outside the gene matches. Germline V gene lookup returns CDR1 MNHNS and CDR2 SASEGT. The CDR3 is 17 amino acids. This chain's CDR3 is CASSKGTGVYITNEQFF. CDR3 nucleotides: TGTGCCAGCAGTAAAGGGACAGGGGTTTATATCACGAATGAGCAGTTCTTC.

This clone has more than one count but fewer than ten. This chain joins TRBV6-5 and TRBJ2-7; 8 bases are a match to TRBD1. Per the germline V gene, CDR1 is MNHEY and CDR2 is SVGAGI. CDR3 length: 12 amino acids. With 6 bases clipped from V and 6 bases from J, the junction kept 4 bases outside the gene matches. CDR3 nucleotides: TGTGCCAGCAGAGCAGACAGGGGCGAGCAGTACTTC. Protein: CASRADRGEQYF.

V is TRBV7-2 and J is TRBJ1-1; 8 bases map to TRBD1. CDR3 length: 14 amino acids. V shed 1 base and J 6 bases; nucleotides not matched to a gene: 4. Germline values: CDR1 SGHTA, CDR2 FQGNSA. CDR3 residues: CASSLGDRLSEAFF. CDR3 nucleotides: TGTGCCAGCAGCTTAGGGGACAGGTTGTCTGAAGCTTTCTTT.

The DNA of the CDR3 is TGTGCCAGCACCTTCAATTCAGCGGGAGGGCCCGGGGCCAACGTCCTGACTTTC. It translates to CASTFNSAGGPGANVLTF. The rearrangement links TRBV28 to TRBJ2-6, with TRBD2 identical over 10 bases. The CDR3 contains 18 residues. Germline assignment: CDR1 MDHEN and CDR2 SYDVKM. The junction had 13 bases not matched to a gene; V was cut back by 7 bases and J by 4 bases. Based on the CDR3 plus reference TRBV28 and TRBJ2-6, the full variable domain is DVKVTQSSRYLVKRTGEKVFLECVQDMDHENMFWYRQDPGLGLRLIYFSYDVKMKEKGDIPEGYSVSREKKERFSLILESASTNQTSMYLCASTFNSAGGPGANVLTFGAGSRLTVL.

This sequence joins TRBV9 and TRBJ2-5; the match to TRBD2 covers 12 bases. With 4 bases clipped from V and 5 bases from J, the junction kept 9 bases outside the gene matches. CDR1 and CDR2 from the germline V gene are SGDLS and YYNGEE. The CDR3 runs 16 residues. DNA for the CDR3: TGTGCCAGCAGCAAGCGACTAGCGGGGGATCGCGAGACCCAGTACTTC. Its translation is CASSKRLAGDRETQYF. The whole variable domain, filled in from reference TRBV9 and TRBJ2-5, reads DSGVTQTPKHLITATGQRVTLRCSPRSGDLSVYWYQQSLDQGLQFLIQYYNGEERAKGNILERFSAQQFPDLHSELNLSSLELGDSALYFCASSKRLAGDRETQYFGPGTRLLVL.

This chain uses TRBV4-3 with TRBJ2-2, with 7 bases that match TRBD2. Unmatched junction bases numbered 2, after V lost 1 base and J lost 3 bases. CDR3 length: 15 amino acids. Germline V gene lookup returns CDR1 LGHNA and CDR2 YSLEER. The chain's CDR3 is CASSQGLADTGELFF. In nucleotides, the CDR3 is TGCGCCAGCAGCCAAGGACTAGCAGACACCGGGGAGCTGTTTTTT.

The genes are TRBV9 and TRBJ1-2; 8 bases map to TRBD1. Trimming at V came to 2 bases and at J to 10 bases, leaving 10 bases not matched to a gene. The CDR3 runs 14 residues. In germline, CDR1 is SGDLS, CDR2 YYNGEE. The CDR3: CASSVLDRGPDYTF. CDR3 in DNA: TGTGCCAGCAGCGTCCTAGACAGGGGTCCTGACTACACCTTC.

The chain carries TRBV6-6 and TRBJ1-5; D is uncertain. The CDR3 is 14 amino acids. The ends were cut back, 7 bases at V and 3 bases at J, with 13 bases in the middle. CDR1 MNHNY and CDR2 SVGAGI come from the germline V gene (reference sequence). Here the CDR3 DNA reads TGTGCCAGCACCAACGCGGGGATCAATCAGCCCCAGCATTTT. The encoded protein is CASTNAGINQPQHF.

This clone was seen only once. V usage is TRBV7-2 and J usage is TRBJ1-4, with 7 bases that match TRBD1. The J segment lost 8 bases and the V segment lost 0 bases, leaving 9 bases of the junction unmatched. The germline V gene encodes CDR1 SGHTA and CDR2 FQGNSA. CDR3 length equals 16 residues. DNA for the CDR3: TGTGCCAGCAGCTTAGCGTTAGGGGGCGCTCCCGAAAAACTGTTTTTT. It yields the protein CASSLALGGAPEKLFF. The full variable domain, with the rest looked up from reference TRBV7-2 and TRBJ1-4, is GAGVSQSPSNKVTEKGKDVELRCDPISGHTALYWYRQSLGQGLEFLIYFQGNSAPDKSGLPSDRFSAERTGGSVSTLTIQRTQQEDSAVYLCASSLALGGAPEKLFFGSGTQLSVL.